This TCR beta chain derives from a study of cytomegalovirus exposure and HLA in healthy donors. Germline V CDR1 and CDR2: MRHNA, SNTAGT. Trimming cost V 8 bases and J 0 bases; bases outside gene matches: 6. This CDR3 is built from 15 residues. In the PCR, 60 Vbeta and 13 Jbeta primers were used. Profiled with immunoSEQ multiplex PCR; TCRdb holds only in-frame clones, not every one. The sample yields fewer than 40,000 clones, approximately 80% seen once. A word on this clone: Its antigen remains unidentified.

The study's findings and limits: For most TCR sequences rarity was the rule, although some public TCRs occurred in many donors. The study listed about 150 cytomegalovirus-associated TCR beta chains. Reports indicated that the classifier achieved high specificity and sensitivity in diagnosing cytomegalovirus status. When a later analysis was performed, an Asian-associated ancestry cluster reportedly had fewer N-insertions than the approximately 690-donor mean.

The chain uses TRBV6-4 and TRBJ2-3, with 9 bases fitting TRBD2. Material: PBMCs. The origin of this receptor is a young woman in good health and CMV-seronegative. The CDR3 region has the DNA TGTGCCAGCTCAGTAGCGGGGGAGAGCACAGATACGCAGTATTTT. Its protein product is CASSVAGESTDTQYF.